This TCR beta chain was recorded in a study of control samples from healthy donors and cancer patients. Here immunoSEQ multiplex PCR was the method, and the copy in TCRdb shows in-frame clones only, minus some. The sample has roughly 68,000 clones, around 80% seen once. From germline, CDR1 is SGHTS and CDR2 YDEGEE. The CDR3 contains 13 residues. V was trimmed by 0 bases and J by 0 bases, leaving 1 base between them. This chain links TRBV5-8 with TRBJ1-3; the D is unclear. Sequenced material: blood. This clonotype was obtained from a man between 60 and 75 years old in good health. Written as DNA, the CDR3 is TGTGCCAGCAGCTTGGCCTCTGGAAACACCATATATTTT. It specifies CASSLASGNTIYF.